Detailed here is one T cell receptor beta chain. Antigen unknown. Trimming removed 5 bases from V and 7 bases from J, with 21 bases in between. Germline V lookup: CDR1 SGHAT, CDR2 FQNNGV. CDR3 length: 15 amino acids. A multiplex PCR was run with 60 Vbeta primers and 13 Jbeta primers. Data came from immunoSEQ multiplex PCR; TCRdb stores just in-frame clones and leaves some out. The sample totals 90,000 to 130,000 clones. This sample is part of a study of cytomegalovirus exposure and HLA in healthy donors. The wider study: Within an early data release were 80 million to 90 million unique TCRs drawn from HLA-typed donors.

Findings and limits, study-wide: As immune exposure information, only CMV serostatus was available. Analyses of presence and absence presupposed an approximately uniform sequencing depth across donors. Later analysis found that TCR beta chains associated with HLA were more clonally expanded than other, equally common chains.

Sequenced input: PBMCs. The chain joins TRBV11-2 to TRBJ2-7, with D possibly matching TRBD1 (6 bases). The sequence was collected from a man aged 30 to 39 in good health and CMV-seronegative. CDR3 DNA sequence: TGTGCCAGCAGCATGCGCCGGGACACGCCTGGGGAGCAGTACTTC. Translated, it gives CASSMRRDTPGEQYF.